Given below is one T cell receptor (beta chain) in context. This clonotype appeared a few times. Its antigen is still unknown. One base away there is no much larger clone; base qualities are not given. The data were taken from a study of T cells in Graves' hyperthyroidism and ophthalmopathy (dated by TCRdb to about 2019). Context from the whole study: Peripheral blood samples were taken at initial diagnosis, before any treatment was given. To identify TCR V-J signatures that set the groups apart, the researchers used a discovery cohort of 100 or so patients, made up of 43 with Graves' ophthalmopathy and about 55 with stable Graves' hyperthyroidism. An independent validation cohort of 18 to 20 hyperthyroidism patients and some 15 patients who later progressed to ophthalmopathy tested prospective prediction of ophthalmopathy. The 100 or so discovery patients were randomly divided into training and test sets at a 7:3 ratio. The study also compared thyroid tissue and blood T-cell repertoires from about 6 Graves' hyperthyroidism patients. Following sampling, methimazole starting at 30 mg daily was given to hyperthyroidism patients, and high-dose intravenous methylprednisolone was given to ophthalmopathy patients. TCR Vbeta CDR3 sequencing of 120 to 150 peripheral blood samples (over 40 ophthalmopathy, 75 to 80 hyperthyroidism and 17 progressor patients) is reported in the paper. The research as a whole found: In validation, the model predicted progression to ophthalmopathy a median of approximately 6.3 months before onset, with around 70% sensitivity and 72.22% specificity. Ophthalmopathy was separated from stable hyperthyroidism by a 13 V-J signature model, with around 90% sensitivity and roughly 81% specificity obtained in cross-validation and 80%/75% obtained in testing. No statistical method was used to fix the sample size in advance, and group allocation was not hidden from the investigators. Most expanded thyroid clonotypes (frequency above 0.001) were also detected in blood, suggesting blood repertoires may reflect thyroid immune responses.

Stable Graves' hyperthyroidism was defined as the absence of progression to ophthalmopathy over 18 months of follow-up. Hyperthyroidism patients were aged 18 to 65 years and newly diagnosed, with disease duration of less than 2 months. Patients with uncontrolled infections, other autoimmune diseases, pregnancy or lactation were excluded. Diagnoses were established on the basis of clinical symptoms, serum thyroxine and TRAb, thyroid ultrasound, and orbital computed tomography. PBMCs were isolated from approximately 10 ml of fresh peripheral blood by Ficoll-Paque density gradient centrifugation. Total RNA was extracted with Trizol reagent, and quality was checked on an Agilent 2100 Bioanalyzer. TCR beta CDR3 regions were amplified from RNA transcripts. A first-round RT-PCR of the TCR CDR3 used the HTBI primer set with the Qiagen OneStep RT-PCR kit. Libraries were constructed in a second round of multiplex PCR, after which size selection and purification were carried out. Libraries were sequenced paired-end with 100 bp reads on an Illumina HiSeq2000. Per the original workflow: SOAPnuke was used to process the raw data, throwing out any read that contained adapters or uncalled bases, had a mean Phred below 15, or lacked an exact constant-primer or identifier match. COPE v1.2.5 was used to merge the high-quality paired reads, and each unique nucleotide sequence was defined as a clonotype. MiTCR v1.1 was used to align the clonotypes against IMGT TRBV, TRBD and TRBJ reference segments. Analysis was restricted to V-J combinations with a frequency above 0.0001, which covered roughly 99% of repertoires. A TCS score was defined as the ratio of F50 (clonal expansion) to E x V (chaos), with BLOSUM62-based TCRdist applied between CDR3 peptides within each V-J. Welch's t-statistics and random forest reduced roughly 540 V-J features to fewer than 15, which were used in a naive Bayes classifier (R e1071). The public sequencing data were trimmed at Q25 with fastp and processed into clonotypes with MiXCR by TCRdb, which kept only in-frame beta chains. Identical CDR3 protein sequences are pooled into one entry, listed with their most common genes and DNA. TCRdb, not the authors, supplied the V and J calls. The sample contains fewer than 900,000 distinct CDR3 sequences, less than 20% of them found a single time. The top ten clones comprise over 7.5% of the sample.

V and J lose 4 bases and 2 bases, and a span of 6 bases separates them. The CDR3 goes from the cysteine to the phenylalanine over 14 residues. Only CDR3 DNA is held: 42 bases, read in frame from base 1. For CDR1 and CDR2, the germline V gene lists SNHLY and FYNNEI. This chain is built from TRBV2 and TRBJ2-6, with no confidently assigned D gene. The sequencing sample was made of blood. This TCR came from a man younger than 30 with Graves' hyperthyroidism. The CDR3 protein sequence reads: CASSVQTGANVLTF. The bases read TGTGCCAGCAGTGTACAAACTGGGGCCAACGTCCTGACTTTC.